This TCR beta chain was obtained from a study of shared clonotypes between healthy human individuals. This clone was found a few times. Sequenced by immunoSEQ multiplex PCR; TCRdb stores in-frame clones only, minus some. The sample lists about 1.1 million clones, around 78% occurring once. Investigators divided CD4+ cells into CD45RA+ naive and CD45RA-negative memory subsets. The CDR3 covers 14 residues. The V gene is TRBV21-1, the J gene TRBJ2-3; the DNA was not compared with TRBD1, the D call given in the table. TRBV21-1 is marked as a pseudogene. Sample: memory CD4+ T cells from PBMCs. The subset denotes: CD45RA-negative fraction. The clonotype originates from a man aged 18 to 30 in good health. Some clones in this sample may be carry-over from other donors' samples. CDR3 sequence reads: CASRPGGAADTQYF. In DNA, the CDR3 is TGTGCCAGCAGGCCAGGGGGCGCCGCAGATACGCAGTATTTT.